Each of the 7 T cell receptor beta chains below was sequenced from the same sample in a study of Graves' ophthalmopathy and Graves' hyperthyroidism. Amplifying from RNA transcripts, the study obtained TCR beta CDR3 regions. RT-PCR was first run with HTBI primers, then multiplex PCR in a second round. MiXCR was run by TCRdb on the multiplex PCR reads, yielding one entry per CDR3 protein. The sample lists over a million distinct CDR3 sequences; roughly two fifths were seen once. The sequencing sample was made of peripheral blood or thyroid tissue (not recorded which). These receptors originate from an adult man with Graves' hyperthyroidism.

Notes on this clonotype: Since a much larger clone is just one base distant, this may be a read error. V gene TRBV12-3 or TRBV12-4 combines with J gene TRBJ1-4; TRBD1 aligns across 9 bases. The CDR3 extends over 14 amino acids. With 5 bases clipped from V and 7 bases from J, the junction kept 5 bases outside the gene matches. The CDR3 nucleotides read TGTGCCAGCAGTGGGGACAGGGTTGTTGAAAAACTGTTTTTT. Its protein product is CASSGDRVVEKLFF.

The sample holds many counts of this clonotype. V is TRBV7-3 and J is TRBJ1-5; weak D call: TRBD1 (6 bases). Per the germline V gene, CDR1 is SGHTA and CDR2 is FQGTGA. The CDR3 spans 15 residues. The ends were cut back, 0 bases at V and 3 bases at J, with 9 bases in the middle. CDR3 sequence (DNA): TGTGCCAGCAGCTTAACGGGGGCATCCAATCAGCCCCAGCATTTT. It is translated as CASSLTGASNQPQHF.

The sample holds a few counts of this clonotype. The chain joins TRBV7-2 to TRBJ1-2, with 9 bases identical to TRBD1. This CDR3 is 14 amino acids long. Germline assignment: CDR1 SGHTA and CDR2 FQGNSA. V lost 1 base and J lost 8; bases outside the gene matches: 5. CDR3 sequence reads: CASSLGNRGQGYTF. Written as DNA, the CDR3 is TGTGCCAGCAGCTTAGGGAACAGGGGGCAAGGCTACACCTTC. The variable domain in full, with the rest retrieved from reference TRBV7-2 and TRBJ1-2, is GAGVSQSPSNKVTEKGKDVELRCDPISGHTALYWYRQSLGQGLEFLIYFQGNSAPDKSGLPSDRFSAERTGGSVSTLTIQRTQQEDSAVYLCASSLGNRGQGYTFGSGTRLTVV.

V and J are TRBV7-2 and TRBJ2-7; 7 nucleotides align to TRBD1. Unmatched junction bases numbered 9, after V lost 6 bases and J lost 4 bases. Germline values: CDR1 SGHTA, CDR2 FQGNSA. CDR3 length equals 14 residues. In DNA, the CDR3 is TGTGCCAGCAGTGAACAAGGGGGCCCATACGAGCAGTACTTC. Its protein is CASSEQGGPYEQYF.

This clonotype was found once. This rearrangement joins TRBV19 to TRBJ2-7; 9 bases map to TRBD2. This CDR3 region has 15 residues. Trimming took 9 bases from V and 2 from J; bases not matched to a gene: 11. Germline V gene lookup returns CDR1 LNHDA and CDR2 SQIVND (reference sequence). In nucleotides, the CDR3 is TGTGCCAGCAGCGCAGGGGCGGGAGGGACCTACGAGCAGTACTTC. Translation gives CASSAGAGGTYEQYF.

This chain joins TRBV24-1 and TRBJ1-1; 7 bases agree with TRBD1. The V gene's germline CDR1 is KGHDR and CDR2 SFDVKD. With V trimmed by 1 base and J by 1 base, 8 bases remained unmatched. The CDR3 has 17 amino acids. CDR3 DNA sequence: TGTGCCACCAGTGATTTCTCCCTAAGACAGGGGAACACTGAAGCTTTCTTT. Translating gives CATSDFSLRQGNTEAFF.

This clonotype was detected only a few times. The V call is TRBV19, the J call TRBJ1-1; D uncertain. CDR1 and CDR2 from the germline V gene are LNHDA and SQIVND (reference sequence). This CDR3 comprises 15 residues. V was trimmed by 2 bases and J by 7 bases, leaving 17 bases between them. CDR3 amino acids: CASSINHLGGFEAFF. CDR3 nucleotides: TGTGCCAGTAGTATAAATCACCTGGGCGGTTTTGAAGCTTTCTTT. Full variable domain (remainder filled in from reference TRBV19 and TRBJ1-1): DGGITQSPKYLFRKEGQNVTLSCEQNLNHDAMYWYRQDPGQGLRLIYYSQIVNDFQKGDIAEGYSVSREKKESFPLTVTSAQKNPTAFYLCASSINHLGGFEAFFGQGTRLTVV.